This TCR beta chain was captured in a study of control samples from healthy donors and cancer patients. Some clones are missing from TCRdb's copy, which holds only in-frame ones; the method was immunoSEQ multiplex PCR. The sample lists 100,000 to 150,000 clones, over 75% seen once, with around 2% in the top ten. Sequenced: blood. The source is a man aged 18 to 35 in good health.

The CDR3, as DNA: TGTGCCATCAGTCGCGAGAGAACCGGGCAGTTCTTC. It yields the protein CAISRERTGQFF. The chain links TRBV10-3 to TRBJ2-1; D is unclear. Trimming removed 5 bases from V and 12 bases from J, with 14 bases in between. Germline V CDR1 and CDR2: ENHRY, SYGVKD. This CDR3 spans 12 amino acids.